This TCR beta chain stems from a study of blood T cell repertoires in COVID-19 (dated by TCRdb to the early 2020s). As for the study more broadly: Samples covering the acute and convalescent phases of COVID-19 were provided by collaborators in the United States, Italy and Spain. The dataset comprised deeply sampled blood TCRbeta repertoires from subjects exposed to, actively infected with, or recovered from COVID-19. The repertoires were made available in a free public database intended to serve as a resource for research on the immune response to SARS-CoV-2. Where available, HLA class I and class II types were obtained from metadata supplied by the sample provider rather than from assay-based typing. Nearly every sample came with metadata listing a de-identified subject ID, COVID-19 status, age in years and sex. The material from the prospective study consisted of cDNA or gDNA derived from T cells, B-cell-depleted T cells, or PBMCs. Samples were obtained from the ongoing ImmuneRACE study (first 160 participants) and from over 1,000 subjects provided by 6 global collaborators. The full study reports these points: The amount of clinical and demographic metadata varied by source and participant and was provided uncurated.

This clone is a singleton in its sample. What this receptor recognizes is not known. The sample holds no much larger clone one base away, and base qualities are not on file. One collaborating source in Seattle enrolled patients during active infection and followed them longitudinally through the course of disease. Each collaborating institution followed its own protocols to collect whole blood in K2EDTA tubes. For TCRbeta analysis, collaborators shipped samples in one of three forms: frozen whole blood, isolated PBMCs, or DNA extracted from either of those sample types. Reading the germline V gene (reference sequence) gives CDR1 MNHEY and CDR2 SMNVEV. CDR3 length: 18 amino acids, cysteine to phenylalanine. The read is trimmed to its CDR3 DNA, 54 bases read in frame from base 1. V and J are trimmed by 7 bases and 0 bases, and the gene matches miss 12 bases of the junction. TCRbeta CDR3 regions were amplified from genomic DNA using the immunoSEQ Assay, a bias-controlled multiplex PCR. The original methods were these. Nucleated cell counts per sample were estimated from amplification of reference gene primers within the assay. Sequence reads were collapsed and filtered to measure the absolute abundance of every unique TCRbeta CDR3 rearrangement. For each sample, productive Simpson clonality was calculated as the square root of Simpson's diversity index across productive rearrangements. In its TCRdb copy, this immuneACCESS table keeps in-frame sequences only and misses some clones. Where compared with another copy, unresolved V genes explain less than half of these, and the others have no known cause. That table supplies the V and J calls and clone size; D and trimming were determined from the DNA. The sample table shows about 170,000 clones, and approximately 85% are seen once. The ten largest account for about 2.5% of the sample.

Here the chain combines TRBV27 and TRBJ2-6; TRBD1 aligns with 7 central bases. This receptor was taken from a woman older than 75 with COVID-19, enrolled during active disease. The specimen sequenced was peripheral blood. The DNA reads TGTGCCAGCACCGTGACGGGACAGACAGACTCTGGGGCCAACGTCCTGACTTTC. Its protein reads: CASTVTGQTDSGANVLTF.